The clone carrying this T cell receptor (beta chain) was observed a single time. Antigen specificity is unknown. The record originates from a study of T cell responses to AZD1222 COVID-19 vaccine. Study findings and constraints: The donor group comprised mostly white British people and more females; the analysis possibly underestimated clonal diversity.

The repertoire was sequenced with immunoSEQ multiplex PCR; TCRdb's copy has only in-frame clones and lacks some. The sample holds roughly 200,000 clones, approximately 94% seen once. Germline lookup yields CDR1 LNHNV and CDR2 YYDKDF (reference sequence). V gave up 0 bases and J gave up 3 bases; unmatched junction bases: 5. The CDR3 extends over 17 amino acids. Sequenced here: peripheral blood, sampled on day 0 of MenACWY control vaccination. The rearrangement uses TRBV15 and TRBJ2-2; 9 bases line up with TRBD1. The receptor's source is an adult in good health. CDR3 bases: TGTGCCACCAGCAGAGATCGTAGGACAGGGGACACCGGGGAGCTGTTTTTT. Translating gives CATSRDRRTGDTGELFF.